This T cell receptor beta chain was identified in a study of shared clonotypes between healthy human individuals. Overall study findings and caveats: Memory subsets had estimated richness that was generally smaller than that of naive subsets. Incompleteness in sorted-subset sequencing, despite large depth, was shown by rarefaction.

Comment on this clone: The antigen is undetermined.

There are 16 residues in the CDR3. Germline CDR1 and CDR2: SGHRS and YFSETQ. V was shortened by 5 bases and J by 4 bases, with 19 bases between the two germline ends. The table came from immunoSEQ multiplex PCR; TCRdb's copy has only in-frame clones and leaves some out. The sample contains 2 million to 2.5 million clones, 85% to 95% of which appear only once. Specimen: naive CD4+ T cells from PBMCs. Subset indicated: CD45RA+ positively selected. This sequence was found in a young man in good health. Some clones in this sample may be carry-over from other donors' samples. The rearrangement links TRBV5-1 to TRBJ2-1, with D possibly matching TRBD2 (6 bases). The CDR3 DNA reads as TGCGCCAGCAGACGGGACGGGAGTGGGGTTTACAATGAGCAGTTCTTC. Protein sequence: CASRRDGSGVYNEQFF.